The clone carrying this T cell receptor (beta chain) was picked up one time. This specimen belongs to a study of cytomegalovirus exposure and HLA in healthy donors. Clones were read by immunoSEQ multiplex PCR, and TCRdb kept only the in-frame ones, dropping some. Here the sample spans more than 85,000 clones, about 95% being singletons. The sample was PBMCs. The sequence came from a woman aged 18-29 years in good health and CMV-seronegative.

The CDR3 region has the DNA TGTGCCATCAGTGTGGTACCGGGACAGGACTATGGCTACACCTTC. Translating gives CAISVVPGQDYGYTF. This chain links TRBV10-3 with TRBJ1-2; 8 positions match TRBD1. The CDR3 runs to 15 residues. The J segment lost 3 bases and the V segment lost 4 bases, leaving 7 bases of the junction unmatched. In germline, CDR1 is ENHRY, CDR2 SYGVKD.